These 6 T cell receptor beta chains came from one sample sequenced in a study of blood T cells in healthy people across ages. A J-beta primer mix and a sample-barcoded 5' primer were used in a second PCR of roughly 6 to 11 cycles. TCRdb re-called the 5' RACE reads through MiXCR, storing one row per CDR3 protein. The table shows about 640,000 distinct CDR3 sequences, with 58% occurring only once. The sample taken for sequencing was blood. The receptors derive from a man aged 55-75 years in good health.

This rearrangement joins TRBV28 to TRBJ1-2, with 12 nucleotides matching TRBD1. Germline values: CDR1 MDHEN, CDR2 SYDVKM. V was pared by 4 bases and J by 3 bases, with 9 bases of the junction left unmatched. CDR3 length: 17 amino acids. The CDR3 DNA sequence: TGTGCCAGCAGTTCATCAACCGGGACAGGGGGCTACTATGGCTACACCTTC. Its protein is CASSSSTGTGGYYGYTF.

The DNA of the CDR3 is TGTGCCAGCAGCTCAGGTCACAATGAGCAGTTCTTC. It specifies CASSSGHNEQFF. The chain uses TRBV7-2 and TRBJ2-1; D is unclear. Germline CDR1 is SGHTA and CDR2 is FQGNSA. The CDR3 totals 12 residues. V lost 4 bases and J lost 5, with 6 bases in between.

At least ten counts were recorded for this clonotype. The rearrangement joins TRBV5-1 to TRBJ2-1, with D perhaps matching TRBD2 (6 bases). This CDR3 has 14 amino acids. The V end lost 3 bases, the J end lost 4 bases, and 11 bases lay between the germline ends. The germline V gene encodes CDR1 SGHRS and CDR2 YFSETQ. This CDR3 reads CASSSGSGYNEQFF. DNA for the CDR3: TGCGCCAGCAGCTCCGGGAGCGGATACAATGAGCAGTTCTTC.

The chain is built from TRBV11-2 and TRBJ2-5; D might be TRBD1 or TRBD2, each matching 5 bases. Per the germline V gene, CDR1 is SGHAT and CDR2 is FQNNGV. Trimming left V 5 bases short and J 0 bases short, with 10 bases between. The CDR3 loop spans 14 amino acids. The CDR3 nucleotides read TGTGCCAGCAGCGGGGACCTGTACCAAGAGACCCAGTACTTC. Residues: CASSGDLYQETQYF.

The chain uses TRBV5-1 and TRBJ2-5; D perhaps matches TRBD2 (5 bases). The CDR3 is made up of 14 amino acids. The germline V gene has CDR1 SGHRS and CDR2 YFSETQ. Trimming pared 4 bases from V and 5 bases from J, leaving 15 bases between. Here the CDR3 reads CASSELGEWETQYF. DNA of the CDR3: TGCGCCAGCAGCGAACTCGGGGAATGGGAGACCCAGTACTTC.

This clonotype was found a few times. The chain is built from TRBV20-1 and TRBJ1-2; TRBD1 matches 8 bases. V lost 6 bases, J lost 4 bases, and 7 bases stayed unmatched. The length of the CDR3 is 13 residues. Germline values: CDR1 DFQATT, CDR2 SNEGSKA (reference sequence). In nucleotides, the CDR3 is TGCAGTGCACCAATACAGGGGGGCTATGGCTACACCTTC. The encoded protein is CSAPIQGGYGYTF.